A single sample is the source of the 16 T cell receptor beta chains below, sequenced in a study of T cell responses to AZD1222 COVID-19 vaccine. This table comes from immunoSEQ multiplex PCR, and its TCRdb copy is limited to in-frame clones, with some not included. The sample shows roughly 100,000 clones, roughly 91% of them seen only once. Sequencing used peripheral blood, obtained on day 0 of AZD1222 vaccination. The receptors derive from an adult in good health.

J is TRBJ2-4 and V is TRBV7-8; TRBD2 might be the D (5 bases). V gave up 5 bases and J gave up 0 bases, with 5 bases separating them. The length of the CDR3 is 13 residues. The germline V gene has CDR1 SGHVS and CDR2 FQNEAQ. CDR3 sequence: CASSGGAKNIQYF. The DNA of the CDR3 is TGTGCCAGCAGCGGAGGAGCCAAAAACATTCAGTACTTC.

The chain uses TRBV12-3 or TRBV12-4 and TRBJ2-3; perhaps TRBD1 as D (6 bases). Between the trimmed V and J ends, which lost 8 bases and 0 bases, there was a span of 6 bases. There are 12 residues in the CDR3. The CDR3 protein is CASGQSTDTQYF. The CDR3 region has the DNA TGTGCCAGCGGACAGAGCACAGATACGCAGTATTTT.

The rearrangement uses TRBV7-7 and TRBJ2-7, with 10 nucleotides matching TRBD1. V dropped 4 bases and J dropped 6; count of bases not matched to a gene: 9. The V gene's germline CDR1 is SSHAT and CDR2 FNYEAQ (reference sequence). This CDR3 is built from 15 residues. DNA for the CDR3: TGTGCCAGCAGCTCCGGGACAGGGGAGGGCTCCGAGCAGTACTTC. Translating gives CASSSGTGEGSEQYF.

The chain employs TRBV2 and TRBJ1-4, with D possibly being TRBD1 (6 bases). This CDR3 is 13 amino acids long. V gave up 6 bases and J gave up 6 bases, with 11 bases separating them. Germline V gene data show CDR1 as SNHLY and CDR2 as FYNNEI. Here the CDR3 DNA reads TGTGCCAGCAGAGAACAGGGCTATGAAAAACTGTTTTTT. Encoded protein: CASREQGYEKLFF. Using reference TRBV2 and TRBJ1-4 for the parts outside the CDR3, the full variable domain is EPEVTQTPSHQVTQMGQEVILRCVPISNHLYFYWYRQILGQKVEFLVSFYNNEISEKSEIFDDQFSVERPDGSNFTLKIRSTKLEDSAMYFCASREQGYEKLFFGSGTQLSVL.

Note on this clone: At one boundary the junction diverges from the germline segment, which might be a read error. The rearrangement joins TRBV6-1 to TRBJ2-2, with 12 nucleotides matching TRBD1. Germline V gene data show CDR1 as MNHNS and CDR2 as SASEGT. The CDR3 is 14 amino acids. The chain's CDR3 is CASISGTGGGKLFF. The CDR3 DNA reads as TGTGCCAGCATCTCCGGGACAGGGGGCGGGAAGCTGTTTTTT.

The chain carries TRBV5-4 and TRBJ1-2; D not certain. The germline CDR1 and CDR2 sequences are SGHNT and YYREEE (reference sequence). V lost 3 bases and J lost 1, with 7 bases in between. CDR3 length equals 13 residues. The CDR3 sequence: CASSSRDNYGYTF. The CDR3 DNA follows: TGTGCCAGCAGCTCCCGGGATAACTATGGCTACACCTTC.

This clone was counted a single time. The rearrangement links TRBV5-1 to TRBJ2-2; no clear D gene. With 2 bases removed from V and 6 bases from J, the gap between germline ends came to 11 bases. The CDR3 runs to 14 residues. The germline V gene encodes CDR1 SGHRS and CDR2 YFSETQ. The CDR3, as DNA: TGCGCCAGCAGCTTCACTACTACCGCCGGGGAGCTGTTTTTT. Translation gives CASSFTTTAGELFF.

V usage is TRBV30 and J usage is TRBJ1-4; D gene ambiguous. The CDR3 covers 12 residues. With 2 bases removed from V and 1 base from J, the gap between germline ends came to 2 bases. The V gene's germline CDR1 is GTSNPN and CDR2 SVGIG (reference sequence). CDR3: CAWSRTNEKLFF. DNA for the CDR3: TGTGCCTGGAGTAGAACTAATGAAAAACTGTTTTTT.

The rearrangement links TRBV24-1 to TRBJ1-2, with D hard to call. In germline, CDR1 is KGHDR, CDR2 SFDVKD. This CDR3 contains 14 residues. Trimming took off 1 base at V and 2 bases at J, with 7 bases between the two ends. CDR3 sequence reads: CATSDFGVNYGYTF. In DNA form, the CDR3 reads TGTGCCACCAGTGATTTCGGGGTGAACTATGGCTACACCTTC.

V is TRBV4-3 and J is TRBJ2-4; the match to TRBD2 covers 10 bases. There are 14 residues in the CDR3. V lost 1 base and J lost 9; bases outside the gene matches: 3. The germline gives CDR1 LGHNA, CDR2 YSLEER. The CDR3 region has the DNA TGCGCCAGCAGCCAAGGTTCTAGCGGGAGCATTCAGTACTTC. This gives the protein CASSQGSSGSIQYF.

The rearrangement links TRBV28 to TRBJ2-7; TRBD2 agrees at 9 bases. Germline-derived CDR1 and CDR2 are MDHEN and SYDVKM. Germline trimming cut 6 bases from V and 5 bases from J; bases unmatched to any gene: 11. The CDR3 consists of 15 residues. The DNA for the CDR3 is TGTGCCAGCAGAGAGAGCGGGAGGAAGGTAAACGAGCAGTACTTC. Residues: CASRESGRKVNEQYF.

The chain joins TRBV7-9 to TRBJ2-5; possibly TRBD1 for D (5 bases). Germline CDR1 SEHNR, CDR2 FQNEAQ (reference sequence). The CDR3 is 15 residues long. Between the trimmed V and J ends, which lost 3 bases and 5 bases, there was a span of 16 bases. The CDR3 DNA sequence: TGTGCCAGCAGCTTTAGTGGGGCAGAAGGGGAGACCCAGTACTTC. It encodes CASSFSGAEGETQYF.

The chain links TRBV30 to TRBJ2-1; TRBD2 agrees at 12 bases. V shed 8 bases, J shed 9 bases, and the junction held 8 bases outside the gene matches. The CDR3 is 13 residues long. The germline V gene encodes CDR1 GTSNPN and CDR2 SVGIG (reference sequence). The CDR3 here is CAGETSGRTEQFF. Written as DNA, the CDR3 is TGTGCCGGAGAGACTAGCGGGAGAACTGAGCAGTTCTTC. The full variable domain, with the rest looked up from reference TRBV30 and TRBJ2-1, is SQTIHQWPATLVQPVGSPLSLECTVEGTSNPNLYWYRQAAGRGLQLLFYSVGIGQISSEVPQNLSASRPQDRQFILSSKKLLLSDSGFYLCAGETSGRTEQFFGPGTRLTVL.

The chain employs TRBV12-3 or TRBV12-4 and TRBJ2-7, with D possibly matching TRBD1 (6 bases). The V end was cut by 6 bases, the J end by 1 base, with 10 bases between. The length of the CDR3 is 13 residues. In DNA, the CDR3 is TGTGCCAGCAGCCGGACAGAATCCTACGAGCAGTACTTC. This translates into CASSRTESYEQYF.

This CDR3 reads CSVPPHSGRAYNEQFF. In nucleotides, the CDR3 is TGCAGCGTCCCGCCCCATAGCGGGAGGGCCTACAATGAGCAGTTCTTC. The V gene is TRBV29-1, the J gene TRBJ2-1, with 11 positions matching TRBD2. V was pared by 6 bases and J by 2 bases, with 9 bases of the junction left unmatched. There are 16 residues in the CDR3. CDR1 is SQVTM, CDR2 ANQGSEA, per germline.

The chain uses TRBV30 and TRBJ2-7, with TRBD2 matching 7 bases. CDR1 is GTSNPN and CDR2 is SVGIG in the germline V gene (reference sequence). J gave up 3 bases and V 3 bases, and 5 bases lay outside the gene matches. This CDR3 has 13 residues. CDR3 loop: CAWRASGNYEQYF. For the CDR3, the DNA is TGTGCCTGGAGAGCCAGCGGGAACTACGAGCAGTACTTC.